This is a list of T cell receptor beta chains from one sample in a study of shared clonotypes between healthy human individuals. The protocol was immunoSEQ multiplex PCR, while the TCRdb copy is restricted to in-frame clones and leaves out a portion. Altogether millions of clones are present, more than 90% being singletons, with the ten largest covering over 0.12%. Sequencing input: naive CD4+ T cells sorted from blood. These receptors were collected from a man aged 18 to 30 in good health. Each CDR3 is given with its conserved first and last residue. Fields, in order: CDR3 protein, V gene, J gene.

CASSPRRTANYGYTF,TRBV18,TRBJ1-2
CASSLAGAISTDTQYF,TRBV5-1,TRBJ2-3
CASSIGPEAFF,TRBV19,TRBJ1-1
CSVELRLAKNIQYF,TRBV29-1,TRBJ2-4
CASSPGGPGANVLTF,TRBV11-2,TRBJ2-6
CASSSGDSGTDTQYF,TRBV5-1,TRBJ2-3
CASSFRQAPRDIQYF,TRBV7-2,TRBJ2-4
CASSADRGYGYTF,TRBV6-4,TRBJ1-2
CASSLGDIYEQYF,TRBV27,TRBJ2-7
CASSFYNSGRSSYNEQFF,TRBV7-2,TRBJ2-1
CAISGGSSGTQETQYF,TRBV10-3,TRBJ2-5
CASSQPGKAGTYSEQYF,TRBV5-1,TRBJ2-7
CASSRRTGNRDTQYF,TRBV14,TRBJ2-3
CASSTHGRYEQYF,TRBV19,TRBJ2-7
CASSSGWDPAGELFF,TRBV19,TRBJ2-2
CASRERGDEQFF,TRBV6-1,TRBJ2-1
CAISESEDEQFF,TRBV10-3,TRBJ2-1
CASSIQGLNSPLHF,TRBV27,TRBJ1-6
CASSIGPGQTNQPQHF,TRBV19,TRBJ1-5
CASSITGASYGYTF,TRBV5-1,TRBJ1-2
CASSLVSGVNSGELFF,TRBV11-2,TRBJ2-2
CASSWEGMRPNEKLFF,TRBV5-1,TRBJ1-4
CASRRAQGAYEQYF,TRBV19,TRBJ2-7
CASSLEDRDINEQFF,TRBV5-1,TRBJ2-1
CASSAIRGYEQYF,TRBV6-1,TRBJ2-7
CASSLAGQGGSPLHF,TRBV5-1,TRBJ1-6
CAISGGDQPQHF,TRBV10-3,TRBJ1-5
CSVAGTSTDTQYF,TRBV29-1,TRBJ2-3